This passage covers 20 T cell receptor beta chains from one sample sequenced in a study of naive and memory T cell subsets. As to treatment: skin biopsy from PPD injection site in Mantoux-positive individual. Cells were not sorted; total RNA input targeted about 1 to 1000 ng. Alpha and beta constant region primers primed reverse transcription for blood and skin samples. Via MiXCR, TCRdb re-called the UMI-ligation and nested PCR reads, giving one row per CDR3 protein. The sample records fewer than 20,000 distinct CDR3 sequences, approximately 9.6% being singletons. Sequenced here: skin, sampled from a tuberculin skin test site. The receptors originated from an adult in good health.

This clonotype was recorded at least ten times. This chain joins TRBV25-1 and TRBJ2-7, with TRBD2 identical over 12 bases. Germline loops: CDR1 MGHDK, CDR2 SYGVNS. The CDR3 spans 14 residues. V shed 6 bases, J shed 4 bases, and the junction held 4 bases outside the gene matches. The chain's CDR3 is CASSRTSGTYEQYF. CDR3 coding DNA: TGTGCCAGCAGCCGGACTAGCGGGACATACGAGCAGTACTTC.

This clonotype has a count of ten or more. This chain uses TRBV7-6 with TRBJ2-3; 11 nucleotides match TRBD2. The ends lost 3 bases at V and 5 bases at J; junction bases unmatched: 1. The CDR3 sequence is 14 residues long. In germline, CDR1 is SGHVS, CDR2 FNYEAQ. The CDR3 DNA reads TGTGCCAGCAGCTTGACTAGCGGGGAAGATACGCAGTATTTT. Its translation: CASSLTSGEDTQYF.

The sample holds many counts of this clonotype. V is TRBV12-3 or TRBV12-4 and J is TRBJ1-5; D remains ambiguous. Trimming pared 2 bases from V and 7 bases from J, leaving 12 bases between. The CDR3 loop spans 14 amino acids. CDR3 nucleotide sequence: TGTGCCAGCAGTTTACTCGCGGTCTCACAGCCCCAGCATTTT. This codes for CASSLLAVSQPQHF.

This clonotype was detected ten times or more. The chain combines TRBV27 with TRBJ2-7, with TRBD1 as a possible D gene (6 bases). The germline V gene encodes CDR1 MNHEY and CDR2 SMNVEV (reference sequence). CDR3 length equals 14 residues. The V and J ends lost 3 bases and 5 bases respectively, with 14 bases between them. CDR3 DNA sequence: TGTGCCAGCAGTTTTAGGCAGGGGTCCAACGAGCAGTACTTC. This codes for CASSFRQGSNEQYF.

The V gene is TRBV28, the J gene TRBJ1-2, with D possibly matching TRBD1 (6 bases). The CDR3 consists of 16 residues. V dropped 7 bases and J dropped 5 bases, with 23 bases sitting between them. Germline CDR1 reads MDHEN; CDR2 reads SYDVKM. Here the CDR3 reads CASTLLPDSRAYGYTF. CDR3 DNA sequence: TGTGCCAGCACCCTCCTTCCGGACAGTCGCGCTTATGGCTACACCTTC.

This clonotype has only a few counts. The rearrangement uses TRBV29-1 and TRBJ2-4, with D perhaps TRBD1 or TRBD2 (6 bases each). The CDR3 has 11 residues. V shed 6 bases and J shed 9 bases, with 12 bases lying between them. Per the germline V gene, CDR1 is SQVTM and CDR2 is ANQGSEA. The CDR3 nucleotides are TGCAGCGTCCAAGAGGGGGGCATTCAGTACTTC. This gives the protein CSVQEGGIQYF.

This clonotype was recorded at least ten times. Germline is not matched at one junction end, which may reflect a read error. The rearrangement uses TRBV28 and TRBJ2-1, with 9 bases that match TRBD1. CDR3 length: 12 amino acids. CDR1 is MDHEN, CDR2 SYDVKM, per germline. DNA for the CDR3: TGTGCCAGCAGTCGGTTGGGACAGGGTTACGTCTTC. Its protein is CASSRLGQGYVF.

The chain is built from TRBV5-1 and TRBJ2-7; TRBD2 is a possible D gene (6 bases). The V gene's germline CDR1 is SGHRS and CDR2 YFSETQ. The V gene lost 0 bases and the J gene lost 4 bases, with 26 bases spanning the gap. The CDR3 runs to 19 residues. CDR3 in amino acids: CASSLEVEVLSTGRYEQYF. The CDR3, as DNA: TGCGCCAGCAGCTTGGAGGTTGAGGTTTTGAGTACCGGGAGATACGAGCAGTACTTC.

This clonotype was counted many times. This rearrangement joins TRBV10-3 to TRBJ2-3; 9 nucleotides match TRBD1. There are 15 residues in the CDR3. The J segment lost 2 bases and the V segment lost 5 bases, leaving 5 bases of the junction unmatched. From germline, CDR1 is ENHRY and CDR2 SYGVKD. CDR3 DNA sequence: TGTGCCATCAGTTCCGGGGACAGGGTCACAGATACGCAGTATTTT. Amino acids: CAISSGDRVTDTQYF.

The sample holds a few counts of this clonotype. The chain uses TRBV18 and TRBJ2-1; possibly TRBD2 for D (5 bases). Germline lookup yields CDR1 KGHSH and CDR2 LQKENI. V lost 0 bases, J lost 0 bases, and 12 bases lay in between. This CDR3 has 17 residues. This CDR3 reads CASSPPSGISSYNEQFF. Here the CDR3 DNA reads TGTGCCAGCTCACCACCGTCGGGGATAAGCTCCTACAATGAGCAGTTCTTC.

This clonotype is classed as medium-sized. The chain combines TRBV13 with TRBJ2-7; D is perhaps TRBD1 or TRBD2 (5 bases each). The CDR3 is made up of 15 amino acids. Looked up from germline, CDR1 is PRHDT and CDR2 is FYEKMQ (reference sequence). V lost 5 bases and J lost 0, with 14 bases in between. The DNA for the CDR3 is TGTGCCAGCAGCGGAGCCGGGACGACCTCCTACGAGCAGTACTTC. Translated, it gives CASSGAGTTSYEQYF.

This clonotype has a count of ten or more. The chain uses TRBV7-2 and TRBJ1-2; D possibly corresponds to TRBD1 (5 bases). Trimming stripped 11 bases from V and 3 bases from J, with 19 bases between. Germline V lookup: CDR1 SGHTA, CDR2 FQGNSA. This CDR3 spans 14 amino acids. CDR3 coding DNA: TGTGCCTCTGCGGGGCAGGGTAGGCACTATGGCTACACCTTC. It encodes CASAGQGRHYGYTF.

This clonotype was recorded a few times. This rearrangement joins TRBV28 to TRBJ1-5; D gene unclear. CDR1 is MDHEN and CDR2 is SYDVKM in the germline V gene. This CDR3 region has 16 residues. Trimming left V 7 bases short and J 0 bases short, with 16 bases between. In DNA form, the CDR3 reads TGTGCCAGCACCCCTGTAACCTTTAATAGCAATCAGCCCCAGCATTTT. Protein sequence: CASTPVTFNSNQPQHF.

This chain joins TRBV27 and TRBJ2-2; the D is unclear. The V and J ends lost 3 bases and 6 bases respectively, with 5 bases between them. The CDR3 sequence is 12 residues long. The germline gives CDR1 MNHEY, CDR2 SMNVEV (reference sequence). The CDR3 DNA reads as TGTGCCAGCAGTTTCTGGTCCGGGGAGCTGTTTTTT. This translates into CASSFWSGELFF.

CDR3 in amino acids: CSAREGGQGYEQYF. As DNA, the CDR3 is TGCAGTGCTAGAGAAGGGGGACAGGGGTACGAGCAGTACTTC. The rearrangement links TRBV20-1 to TRBJ2-7, with 10 positions matching TRBD1. CDR3 length equals 14 residues. V lost 0 bases to trimming and J lost 4 bases; unmatched junction nucleotides: 3. CDR1 DFQATT and CDR2 SNEGSKA come from the germline V gene (reference sequence).

In its sample, this clonotype was seen many times. The chain combines TRBV10-3 with TRBJ2-5; 9 bases line up with TRBD1. The CDR3 is 14 amino acids. Germline trimming cut 5 bases from V and 3 bases from J; bases unmatched to any gene: 4. The germline V gene encodes CDR1 ENHRY and CDR2 SYGVKD. The DNA for the CDR3 is TGTGCCATCAGTAGGTGGACAGGGGAAGAGACCCAGTACTTC. Amino acid sequence: CAISRWTGEETQYF.

By share, this clonotype counts as medium-sized. V is TRBV29-1 and J is TRBJ2-3, with unresolved D. Germline CDR1 is SQVTM and CDR2 is ANQGSEA. The CDR3 contains 12 residues. V lost 6 bases to trimming and J lost 4 bases, with 11 bases between them. This CDR3 reads CSVSSEADTQYF. The CDR3 region has the DNA TGCAGCGTCTCCTCAGAGGCAGATACGCAGTATTTT.

This clonotype has a count of ten or more. This chain uses TRBV29-1 with TRBJ2-5, with D possibly TRBD1 on 6 matching bases. The V end was cut by 4 bases, the J end by 11 bases, with 17 bases between. CDR3 size: 12 residues. The V gene's germline CDR1 is SQVTM and CDR2 ANQGSEA. CDR3 coding DNA: TGCAGCGTTGGTCCAGGGGCCTTATCACAGTACTTC. It yields the protein CSVGPGALSQYF.

This clonotype was found a few times. The CDR3 loop reads CSARDGQVGHSTYEQYF. The CDR3 DNA reads as TGCAGTGCTAGAGATGGGCAAGTCGGACATAGTACCTACGAGCAGTACTTC. The chain employs TRBV20-1 and TRBJ2-7, with D possibly matching TRBD1 (5 bases). Deletions cut 0 bases from V and 2 bases from J, with 20 bases between. The CDR3 has 17 residues. Germline CDR1 and CDR2: DFQATT and SNEGSKA (reference sequence).

This clonotype has at least ten counts. CDR3 amino acids: CASSHHYEQFF. The CDR3, as DNA: TGTGCCAGCAGCCATCACTATGAGCAGTTCTTC. V usage is TRBV7-2 and J usage is TRBJ2-1, with no clear D. Germline loops: CDR1 SGHTA, CDR2 FQGNSA. The CDR3 sequence is 11 residues long. V lost 5 bases and J lost 8, with 7 bases in between.